This T cell receptor (beta chain) is from a study of HIV-infected patients and healthy controls. The germline CDR1 and CDR2 sequences are MNHEY and SVGAGI. The CDR3 consists of 14 residues. The ends were cut back, 5 bases at V and 2 bases at J, with 12 bases in the middle. This clonotype was detected many times. 500 ng RNA was reverse transcribed with alpha and beta constant-region primers. Using multiplexing indices, alpha and beta chain libraries were generated apart by chain-specific third strand synthesis. One primer pair amplified all rearrangements per chain; each cDNA got molecular barcodes. The cDNA received a 5' RACE adapter containing a random hexamer plus an SP2 sequencing primer site. A short first PCR added P5 and P7 adapter elements and a second index. TCRdb fed the 5' RACE reads into MiXCR, producing one record per CDR3 protein. The sample has nearly 9,500 distinct CDR3 sequences, under 6% seen once; the top ten hold 7.7%.

No cell fractionation was done, so the repertoire covers all unsorted peripheral blood T cells. The chain couples TRBV6-5 to TRBJ1-2; possible D gene TRBD1, 5 bases. This receptor was taken from an adult in good health. The sequenced material came from blood. This CDR3 reads CASSQQEGNYGYTF. The CDR3, as DNA: TGTGCCAGCAGTCAACAGGAAGGGAACTATGGCTACACCTTC.